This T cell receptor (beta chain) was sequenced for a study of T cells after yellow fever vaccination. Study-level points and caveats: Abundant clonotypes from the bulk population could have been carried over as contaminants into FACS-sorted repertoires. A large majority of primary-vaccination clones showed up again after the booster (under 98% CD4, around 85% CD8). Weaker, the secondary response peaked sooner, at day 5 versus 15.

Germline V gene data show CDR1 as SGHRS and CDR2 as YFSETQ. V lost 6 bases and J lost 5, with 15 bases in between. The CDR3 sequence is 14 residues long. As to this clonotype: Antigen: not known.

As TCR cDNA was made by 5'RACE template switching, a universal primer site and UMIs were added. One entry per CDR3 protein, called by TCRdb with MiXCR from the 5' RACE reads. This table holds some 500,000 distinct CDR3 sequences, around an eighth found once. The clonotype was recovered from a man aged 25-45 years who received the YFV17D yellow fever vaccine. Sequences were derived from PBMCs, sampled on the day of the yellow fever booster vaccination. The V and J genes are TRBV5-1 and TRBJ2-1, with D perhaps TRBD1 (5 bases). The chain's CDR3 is CASTLGDRNNEQFF. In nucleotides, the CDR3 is TGCGCCAGCACCCTTGGTGACAGAAACAATGAGCAGTTCTTC. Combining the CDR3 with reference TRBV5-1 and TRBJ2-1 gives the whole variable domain KAGVTQTPRYLIKTRGQQVTLSCSPISGHRSVSWYQQTPGQGLQFLFEYFSETQRNKGNFPGRFSGRQFSNSRSEMNVSTLELGDSALYLCASTLGDRNNEQFFGPGTRLTVL.